The rows below give T cell receptor beta chains drawn from one sample of a study of cytomegalovirus exposure and HLA in healthy donors. Clones were read by immunoSEQ multiplex PCR, and TCRdb kept only the in-frame ones, dropping some. This table holds 150,000 to 250,000 clones, approximately 85% found once. Sequencing used PBMCs. Receptors originate from a woman aged 45-59 years in good health and CMV-seropositive. Both conserved end residues are part of each CDR3. A D gene is named only where the DNA matches it firmly. Some rows have no size entry. The others give once, few or many, or a class for an expanded clone.

NA,TRBV28,TRBJ1-5,TRBD1,TGTGCCAGCAGTTCCGGGACAGACAATCAGCCCCAGCATTTT,CASSSGTDNQPQHF
NA,TRBV6-4,TRBJ1-5,NA,TGTGCCAGCAGCCCTACGAGCTCTAGCAATCAGCCCCAGCATTTT,CASSPTSSSNQPQHF
NA,TRBV5-1,TRBJ2-7,NA,TGCGCCAGCAGCTCCCGACAGGTCGGGGGGACCTACGAGCAGTACTTC,CASSSRQVGGTYEQYF
NA,TRBV28,TRBJ1-3,TRBD1,TGTGCCAGCCGTCGAGGCCCGGGACAGGGAAACACCATATATTTT,CASRRGPGQGNTIYF
NA,TRBV5-5,TRBJ1-5,NA,TGTGCCAGCAGCTTGGGGACTCCGCTGAGTAATCAGCCCCAGCATTTT,CASSLGTPLSNQPQHF
NA,TRBV5-1,TRBJ2-1,NA,TGCGCCAGCAGCTTACAGGGTAGTGAGCAGTTCTTC,CASSLQGSEQFF
few,TRBV14,TRBJ1-5,TRBD1,TGTGCCAGACGGGACAGCTATGTTAATAGCAATCAGCCCCAGCATTTT,CARRDSYVNSNQPQHF
NA,TRBV28,TRBJ1-6,NA,TGTGCCAGCAGGAGTGCAGGGAGGTCACCCCTCCACTTT,CASRSAGRSPLHF
NA,TRBV15,TRBJ1-3,NA,TGTGCCACGTCAGCCCCAGGGGCTGGAAACACCATATATTTT,CATSAPGAGNTIYF
NA,TRBV9,TRBJ2-3,TRBD2,TGTGCCAGCAGCCCCACCCTAGCGGGAGTTGCAGATACGCAGTATTTT,CASSPTLAGVADTQYF
NA,TRBV18,TRBJ2-5,NA,TGTGCCAGCTCACCAGGACAGCGACAAGAGACCCAGTACTTC,CASSPGQRQETQYF
once,TRBV23-1,TRBJ2-1,TRBD1,TGCGCCAGCAGTCAGGCCCGGGACAGGGGCTACAATGAGCAGTTCTTC,CASSQARDRGYNEQFF
NA,TRBV28,TRBJ2-1,TRBD2,TGTGCCAGCAGTTTAACCGGACTAGCCAATGAGCAGTTCTTC,CASSLTGLANEQFF
NA,TRBV5-1,TRBJ2-1,NA,TGCGCCAGCAGCTTGGCGGCGGGTAGCTCCTACAATGAGCAGTTCTTC,CASSLAAGSSYNEQFF
NA,TRBV27,TRBJ2-3,NA,TGTGCCAGCAGTTTATCAGACTCCACAGATACGCAGTATTTT,CASSLSDSTDTQYF
once,TRBV19,TRBJ1-6,TRBD1,TGTGCCAGCGGGACAGGCATGACACCCCTCCACTTT,CASGTGMTPLHF
NA,TRBV28,TRBJ2-2,TRBD1,TGTGCCAGCAGTTTACTGGGACAGGGAGACACCGGGGAGCTGTTTTTT,CASSLLGQGDTGELFF
NA,TRBV19,TRBJ1-4,TRBD1,TGTGCCAGTAGTTGGACAGGCGACCTTAATGAAAAACTGTTTTTT,CASSWTGDLNEKLFF
few,TRBV5-1,TRBJ2-2,NA,TGCGCCAGCAGCTTGACCCCCCCCGGAGGGGACACCGGGGAGCTGTTTTTT,CASSLTPPGGDTGELFF
once,TRBV5-6,TRBJ1-2,NA,TGTGCCAGCAGCTTACTTTTACTTCAGGGGTCCCTTGGCTACACCTTC,CASSLLLLQGSLGYTF
NA,TRBV19,TRBJ2-3,NA,TGTGCCAGTAGTACGGGGAAACGGGGCACAGATACGCAGTATTTT,CASSTGKRGTDTQYF
NA,TRBV28,TRBJ1-5,TRBD1,TGTGCCAGCAGTTCGGGACAGCAGCCCCAGCATTTT,CASSSGQQPQHF
NA,TRBV19,TRBJ1-4,TRBD1,TGTGCCAGTAGTTCGACAGGGGTTGACGAAAAACTGTTTTTT,CASSSTGVDEKLFF
NA,TRBV7-9,TRBJ2-3,NA,TGTGCCAGCAGCGTCCGGGGGGCCGGGGCAGATACGCAGTATTTT,CASSVRGAGADTQYF
NA,TRBV5-4,TRBJ2-3,TRBD2,TGTGCCAGCAGCTTAGAACTAGCGGAAGCACAGATACGCAGGAGGGAATTT,CASSLELAEAQIRRREF
once,TRBV6-5,TRBJ2-7,NA,TGTGCCAGCAGTTACTCGAGAGGCATGGAGCAGTACTTC,CASSYSRGMEQYF
NA,TRBV29-1,TRBJ2-5,TRBD2,TGCAGCGTTGACAGGACTAGCGGGGGGCTTTACCAAGAGACCCAGTACTTC,CSVDRTSGGLYQETQYF
NA,TRBV11-2,TRBJ2-7,TRBD2,TGTGCCAGCAGCCGATCGGGACTAGCGGGAGAAGTCGAGCAGTACTTC,CASSRSGLAGEVEQYF
NA,TRBV4-3,TRBJ2-1,TRBD2,TGCGCCAGCAGCCAAGGACTAGCGGGGGGGCATTACTACAATGAGCAGTTCTTC,CASSQGLAGGHYYNEQFF
NA,TRBV5-1,TRBJ1-5,TRBD1,TGCGCCAGCAGCGAGGGACAGGGCAATCAGCCCCAGCATTTT,CASSEGQGNQPQHF
NA,TRBV2,TRBJ1-5,TRBD1,TGTGCCAGCAGTGGACAGGGGCCAAATCAGCCCCAGCATTTT,CASSGQGPNQPQHF
NA,TRBV4-1,TRBJ1-6,TRBD1,TGCGCCAGCAGCCACCCAGAGGTTCGACAGGGTCTTAATTCACCCCTCCACTTT,CASSHPEVRQGLNSPLHF
NA,TRBV9,TRBJ2-3,NA,TGTGCCAGCAGCGTAGGAATCGGCGGGGTAGAAGATACGCAGTATTTT,CASSVGIGGVEDTQYF
NA,TRBV6-6,TRBJ2-1,NA,TGTGCCAGCAGTTACGGGCCCTCCTACAATGAGCAGTTCTTC,CASSYGPSYNEQFF
NA,TRBV19,TRBJ2-1,TRBD2,TGTGCCAGTAGTACTAGCGGGAGGCTCCGGGGGAATGAGCAGTTCTTC,CASSTSGRLRGNEQFF
NA,TRBV14,TRBJ2-7,NA,TGTGCCAGCAGCCAAGGTGTAAACACACCTCAGTACTTC,CASSQGVNTPQYF
few,TRBV7-6,TRBJ2-5,NA,TGTGCCAGCAGCTTGTTCCAAGCTCAAGAGACCCAGTACTTC,CASSLFQAQETQYF
NA,TRBV9,TRBJ2-3,NA,TGTGCCAGCAGCGCGTCGAGCACAGATACGCAGTATTTT,CASSASSTDTQYF
NA,TRBV27,TRBJ1-1,TRBD1,TGTGCCAGCAGTCCTAAGTGGACAGGTCCCACTGAAGCTTTCTTT,CASSPKWTGPTEAFF
NA,TRBV5-4,TRBJ2-3,TRBD2,TGTGCCGCGTACCTAGCGGGTAGCACAGATACGCAGTATTTT,CAAYLAGSTDTQYF
NA,TRBV4-3,TRBJ1-5,NA,TGCGCCAGCAGCCAAGATTTGACAGCGGGGCAGCCCCAGCATTTT,CASSQDLTAGQPQHF
NA,TRBV29-1,TRBJ1-1,TRBD1,TGCAGCGTTAGAGGGACAGCGAACACTGAAGCTTTCTTT,CSVRGTANTEAFF
once,TRBV18,TRBJ1-6,NA,TGTGCCAGCTCACCACGAGAGGGTGTTTCACCCCTCCACTTT,CASSPREGVSPLHF
few,TRBV5-8,TRBJ1-4,NA,TGTGCCAGCACATTGGAGGAGCTCTACGAAAAACTGTTTTTT,CASTLEELYEKLFF
NA,TRBV11-2,TRBJ1-1,NA,TGTGCCAGCAGCTTTTCGAAGGGGATGAACACTGAAGCTTTCTTT,CASSFSKGMNTEAFF
NA,TRBV19,TRBJ1-5,TRBD1,TGTGCCACCTCAACCCTGACAGGGTACGGTCAGCCCCAGCATTTT,CATSTLTGYGQPQHF
NA,TRBV28,TRBJ2-2,NA,TGTGCCAGCAGTTTAACTGACACCGGGGAGCTGTTTTTT,CASSLTDTGELFF
NA,TRBV11-2,TRBJ2-5,TRBD1,TGTGCCAGCAGCACACAGGGGGTGAGAGAGACCCAGTACTTC,CASSTQGVRETQYF